Listed below are T cell receptor beta chains from one sample, sequenced in a study of blood T cell repertoires in COVID-19. The table came from immunoSEQ multiplex PCR; TCRdb's copy has only in-frame clones and leaves some out. The sample lists 100,000 or so clones; more than 90% were seen once. Sequences were obtained from peripheral blood. These receptors were collected from a man between 65 and 85 years old with acute or convalescent COVID-19. Both conserved end residues are part of each CDR3. Fields, in order: clone size, D gene, V gene, J gene, CDR3 protein, CDR3 DNA. The D gene is left open where the match is weak. The size entry is marked missing in some rows and otherwise reads once, few, many or a size class.

-	TRBD1	TRBV9	TRBJ1-2	CASSGYTGGAFGYTF	TGTGCCAGCAGCGGCTACACAGGGGGCGCTTTTGGCTACACCTTC
-	TRBD1	TRBV5-1	TRBJ1-4	CASSGGTGGAGKLFF	TGCGCCAGCAGCGGAGGGACAGGGGGCGCGGGAAAACTGTTTTTT
once	-	TRBV6-6	TRBJ2-7	CASSYSSPYEQYF	TGTGCCAGCAGTTACTCGAGTCCCTACGAGCAGTACTTC
once	-	TRBV5-1	TRBJ2-2	CASSPAEGYTGELFF	TGCGCCAGCAGCCCCGCGGAGGGGTACACCGGGGAGCTGTTTTTT
-	-	TRBV19	TRBJ1-1	CASRPPGEKTEAFF	TGTGCCAGTAGGCCCCCAGGGGAAAAGACTGAAGCTTTCTTT
-	-	TRBV5-1	TRBJ2-7	CASSSDIGRAYEQYF	TGCGCCAGCAGCTCCGACATCGGCCGAGCCTACGAGCAGTACTTC
-	TRBD1	TRBV28	TRBJ2-7	CASSSGGLRYEQYF	TGTGCCAGCAGTTCAGGGGGTTTACGGTACGAGCAGTACTTC
-	-	TRBV4-1	TRBJ2-4	CASRSGNIQYF	TGCGCCAGCCGGAGTGGAAACATTCAGTACTTC
-	TRBD2	TRBV28	TRBJ2-1	CASSFGGGNEQFF	TGTGCCAGCAGTTTTGGGGGGGGCAATGAGCAGTTCTTC
-	TRBD2	TRBV5-1	TRBJ2-7	CASSLVVAGNRIEQYF	TGCGCCAGCAGCTTGGTGGTAGCGGGAAATCGGATCGAGCAGTACTTC
-	TRBD1	TRBV6-5	TRBJ1-2	CASSYDRVSGYGYTF	TGTGCCAGCAGTTACGACAGGGTATCGGGCTATGGCTACACCTTC
-	TRBD2	TRBV3-1/TRBV3-2	TRBJ2-1	CSSGDRDNEQFF	TGTTCTAGCGGAGATCGAGACAATGAGCAGTTCTTC
-	-	TRBV10-1	TRBJ2-6	CASTPGSGANVLTF	TGCGCCAGCACCCCAGGATCGGGGGCCAACGTCCTGACTTTC
-	TRBD1	TRBV29-1	TRBJ2-7	CSVPGTGVHEQYF	TGCAGCGTTCCCGGGACAGGGGTTCACGAGCAGTACTTC
-	TRBD2	TRBV18	TRBJ2-1	CASSRTSLAEQFF	TGTGCCAGCTCACGGACTAGTTTAGCAGAGCAGTTCTTC
few	TRBD1	TRBV6-1	TRBJ2-7	CASSASHRDRSVYEQYF	TGTGCCAGCAGTGCCTCTCACCGGGACAGGAGTGTGTACGAGCAGTACTTC
-	-	TRBV30	TRBJ1-4	CACLRKENEKLFF	TGTGCCTGTCTCAGAAAAGAAAATGAAAAACTGTTTTTT
-	-	TRBV2	TRBJ1-1	CASSSKTGDFEAFF	TGTGCCAGCAGTTCCAAGACAGGAGACTTTGAAGCTTTCTTT
-	TRBD1	TRBV6-5	TRBJ2-7	CASSRGQVSYEQYF	TGTGCCAGCAGCCGGGGACAGGTCTCCTACGAGCAGTACTTC
-	-	TRBV28	TRBJ1-2	CASSPQEYYGYTF	TGTGCCAGCAGTCCCCAAGAGTACTATGGCTACACCTTC
-	-	TRBV15	TRBJ1-1	CATSLDPNTEAFF	TGTGCCACCAGCCTAGATCCAAACACTGAAGCTTTCTTT
-	-	TRBV15	TRBJ1-1	CATSREDTNTEAFF	TGTGCCACCAGCAGAGAGGACACGAACACTGAAGCTTTCTTT
-	TRBD1	TRBV28	TRBJ1-2	CASRGRAGGIYGYTF	TGTGCCAGCAGGGGTAGGGCAGGGGGAATCTATGGCTACACCTTC
-	-	TRBV28	TRBJ1-1	CASSTVNTEAFF	TGTGCCAGCAGTACAGTGAACACTGAAGCTTTCTTT
-	TRBD2	TRBV24-1	TRBJ2-1	CATSHLSGGDDNEQFF	TGTGCCACCAGTCATCTATCGGGAGGCGATGACAATGAGCAGTTCTTC
-	-	TRBV27	TRBJ2-7	CASSGVFSYEQYF	TGTGCCAGCAGCGGGGTATTCTCCTACGAGCAGTACTTC
-	TRBD1	TRBV5-5	TRBJ1-4	CASSWGQEKLFF	TGTGCCAGCAGCTGGGGACAGGAAAAACTGTTTTTT
-	-	TRBV28	TRBJ2-3	CASARRPGAQYF	TGTGCCAGCGCCCGCCGGCCGGGGGCGCAGTATTTT
-	TRBD2	TRBV3-1/TRBV3-2	TRBJ2-5	CASSQGRTSGVGETQYF	TGTGCCAGCAGCCAAGGACGGACTAGCGGGGTCGGAGAGACCCAGTACTTC
once	-	TRBV11-3	TRBJ1-2	CASSPGDYGYTF	TGTGCCAGCAGCCCGGGAGATTATGGCTACACCTTC
-	TRBD1	TRBV4-1	TRBJ2-3	CASSQNKGQGTDTQYF	TGCGCCAGCAGCCAAAATAAGGGACAGGGAACAGATACGCAGTATTTT
-	TRBD1	TRBV18	TRBJ1-1	CASSPQGQRMNTEAFF	TGTGCCAGCTCACCCCAGGGACAGCGCATGAACACTGAAGCTTTCTTT
-	TRBD2	TRBV14	TRBJ2-3	CASSQEAGVQYF	TGTGCCAGCAGCCAAGAGGCGGGGGTGCAGTATTTT
few	-	TRBV6-5	TRBJ1-1	CASSYSGEPEAFF	TGTGCCAGCAGTTACTCCGGGGAACCTGAAGCTTTCTTT
once	-	TRBV4-1	TRBJ1-2	CASSHSGSLDGYTF	TGCGCCAGCAGCCACTCCGGGTCCCTTGATGGCTACACCTTC
-	TRBD2	TRBV6-2/TRBV6-3	TRBJ2-1	CASSWTSGKEQFF	TGTGCCAGCAGTTGGACTAGCGGGAAGGAGCAGTTCTTC
-	-	TRBV7-9	TRBJ2-5	CASSQEATKKTQYF	TGTGCCAGCAGCCAAGAAGCGACTAAAAAGACCCAGTACTTC
-	-	TRBV7-9	TRBJ1-4	CASPPGVTNEKLFF	TGTGCCAGCCCGCCGGGAGTCACTAATGAAAAACTGTTTTTT
-	-	TRBV28	TRBJ1-2	CASSFGVSHYGYTF	TGTGCCAGCAGTTTCGGGGTTTCGCACTATGGCTACACCTTC
-	TRBD1	TRBV13	TRBJ1-2	CASSSLGGTVGGYTF	TGTGCCAGCAGCTCCCTAGGGGGCACAGTCGGTGGCTACACCTTC
once	TRBD1	TRBV13	TRBJ2-7	CASSHGQAYEQYF	TGTGCCAGCAGCCACGGACAGGCCTACGAGCAGTACTTC
-	TRBD1	TRBV28	TRBJ2-3	CASSLGDRVADTQYF	TGTGCCAGCAGTTTAGGGGACAGGGTCGCAGATACGCAGTATTTT
-	-	TRBV25-1	TRBJ1-5	CASSEPNQPQHF	TGTGCCAGCAGTGAACCGAATCAGCCCCAGCATTTT
-	-	TRBV28	TRBJ2-1	CASMRGNEQFF	TGTGCCAGCATGAGAGGGAATGAGCAGTTCTTC
-	-	TRBV6-5	TRBJ1-2	CASKWRFNYGYTF	TGTGCCAGCAAGTGGAGGTTTAACTATGGCTACACCTTC
-	-	TRBV25-1	TRBJ2-2	CASREPTGELFF	TGTGCCAGCAGGGAGCCCACCGGGGAGCTGTTTTTT
-	-	TRBV6-5	TRBJ2-5	CASRLGGETQYF	TGTGCCAGCAGGTTGGGGGGAGAAACCCAGTACTTC
-	-	TRBV13	TRBJ1-4	CASSLGGDEKLFF	TGTGCCAGCAGCTTGGGAGGGGATGAAAAACTGTTTTTT
-	-	TRBV12-3/TRBV12-4	TRBJ1-1	CASSFRGWGEAFF	TGTGCCAGCAGTTTCAGGGGATGGGGTGAAGCTTTCTTT